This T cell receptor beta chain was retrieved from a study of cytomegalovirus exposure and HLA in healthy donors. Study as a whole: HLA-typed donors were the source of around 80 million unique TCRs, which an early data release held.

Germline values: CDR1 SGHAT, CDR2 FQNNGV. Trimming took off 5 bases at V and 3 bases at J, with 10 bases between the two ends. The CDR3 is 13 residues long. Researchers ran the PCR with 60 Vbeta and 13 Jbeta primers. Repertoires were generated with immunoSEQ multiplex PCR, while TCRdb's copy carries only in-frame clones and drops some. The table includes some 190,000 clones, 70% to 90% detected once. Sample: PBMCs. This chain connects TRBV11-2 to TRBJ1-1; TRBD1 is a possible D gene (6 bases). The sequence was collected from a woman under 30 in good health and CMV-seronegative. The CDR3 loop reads CASSHRDDTEAFF. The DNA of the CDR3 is TGTGCCAGCAGCCACAGGGACGACACTGAAGCTTTCTTT.